Included here is one T cell receptor (beta chain) sequence, with context. What it binds is unknown. The source of the sample is a study of human T cells and chemical hapten exposure. Study results and limitations: Donors in the study had alopecia, meaning their immune response may differ from healthy people's. Those TCRs sitting above 1 in 1000 frequency stayed the same with DPC sensitization.

Individual cDNA molecules each carried unique molecular identifiers attached by the library. TCRdb passed the RACE reads through MiXCR, listing each CDR3 protein once. This sample carries 300,000 to 450,000 distinct CDR3 sequences, approximately 5.8% of them seen once, and the ten largest clones take over 6.5%. Time point reported: pre-sensitization, week 0. Treatment here: therapeutic diphenylcyclopropenone sensitization with weekly scalp DPC. Donors were 18 to 70-year-old alopecia patients suitable for DPC. The specimen was whole blood, collected in connection with sensitization to the hapten diphenylcyclopropenone (DPC). The receptor comes from a woman aged 18 to 35 with alopecia areata. Some clones in this sample may be carry-over from other donors' samples.

This CDR3 reads CASSLPRTELYGYTF. CDR3 nucleotides: TGTGCCAGCAGCTTACCCCGGACAGAATTATATGGCTACACCTTC. The chain is built from TRBV7-6 and TRBJ1-2, with D possibly matching TRBD1 (6 bases). The CDR3 totals 15 residues. Trimming shortened V by 2 bases and J by 5 bases, and 15 bases separated the two germline ends. Germline CDR1 SGHVS, CDR2 FNYEAQ.